These 19 T cell receptor beta chains came from one sample sequenced in a study of cytomegalovirus exposure and HLA in healthy donors. Clones were read by immunoSEQ multiplex PCR, and TCRdb kept only the in-frame ones, dropping some. The sample comprises some 110,000 clones, 70% to 90% of which are singletons, and around 4.5% rests with the top ten. The sample was PBMCs. Every receptor here comes from a man younger than 35 in good health and CMV-seropositive.

This clone was picked up a small number of times. This chain connects TRBV7-8 to TRBJ1-4; D remains ambiguous. The CDR3 runs 14 residues. CDR1 and CDR2 from the germline V gene are SGHVS and FQNEAQ. The V end lost 3 bases, the J end lost 7 bases, and 12 bases lay between the germline ends. The CDR3 spells CASSLAARSEKLFF. The CDR3 bases are TGTGCCAGCAGCTTGGCGGCTCGGAGTGAAAAACTGTTTTTT.

The V call is TRBV6-1, the J call TRBJ2-7, with D possibly matching TRBD2 (6 bases). Germline lookup yields CDR1 MNHNS and CDR2 SASEGT. The CDR3 sequence is 15 residues long. Trimming took 8 bases from V and 1 from J, leaving 18 bases between them. The CDR3 region has the DNA TGTGCCAGCTGTGGACCCGGAGCGGGTTCCTACGAGCAGTACTTC. It is translated as CASCGPGAGSYEQYF.

The V gene is TRBV5-5, the J gene TRBJ1-5; the D is unclear. CDR1 is SGHKS, CDR2 YYEKEE, per germline (reference sequence). This CDR3 is built from 14 residues. Trimming removed 2 bases at V and 1 base at J, with 7 bases between. CDR3 loop: CASSFEQSNQPQHF. The CDR3 nucleotides are TGTGCCAGCAGCTTTGAACAGAGCAATCAGCCCCAGCATTTT.

This chain joins TRBV5-1 and TRBJ1-4; TRBD1 matches at 8 bases. J gave up 8 bases and V 4 bases, and 10 bases lay outside the gene matches. Germline V gene sequence: CDR1 SGHRS, CDR2 YFSETQ. CDR3 length equals 15 residues. The DNA of the CDR3 is TGCGCCAGCAGCCCGGACTCAGGGGGCTCAGAAAAACTGTTTTTT. Its protein is CASSPDSGGSEKLFF.

The genes are TRBV5-6 and TRBJ2-3; the D gene is possibly TRBD1 (6 bases). Germline CDR1 SGHDT, CDR2 YYEEEE. The CDR3 totals 16 residues. Between the trimmed V and J ends, which lost 0 bases and 0 bases, there was a span of 11 bases. The CDR3 is CASSLEGTTSTDTQYF. The CDR3 DNA sequence: TGTGCCAGCAGCTTGGAAGGGACAACTAGCACAGATACGCAGTATTTT. Full variable domain (outside the CDR3, taken from reference TRBV5-6 and TRBJ2-3): DAGVTQSPTHLIKTRGQQVTLRCSPKSGHDTVSWYQQALGQGPQFIFQYYEEEERQRGNFPDRFSGHQFPNYSSELNVNALLLGDSALYLCASSLEGTTSTDTQYFGPGTRLTVL.

This sequence joins TRBV28 and TRBJ2-7, with D perhaps matching TRBD1 (6 bases). Germline values: CDR1 MDHEN, CDR2 SYDVKM. The CDR3 runs to 14 residues. Trimming pared 2 bases from V and 0 bases from J, leaving 8 bases between. The CDR3 reads CASSLTGSSYEQYF. CDR3 DNA sequence: TGTGCCAGCAGTTTAACAGGGAGCTCCTACGAGCAGTACTTC. Looking up the rest from reference TRBV28 and TRBJ2-7 gives the full variable domain: DVKVTQSSRYLVKRTGEKVFLECVQDMDHENMFWYRQDPGLGLRLIYFSYDVKMKEKGDIPEGYSVSREKKERFSLILESASTNQTSMYLCASSLTGSSYEQYFGPGTRLTVT.

J is TRBJ2-1 and V is TRBV9; the match to TRBD2 covers 8 bases. The trim removed 6 bases at V and 9 bases at J, leaving 11 bases unmatched. The CDR3 length is 14 residues. In germline, CDR1 is SGDLS, CDR2 YYNGEE. The CDR3 DNA follows: TGTGCCAGCAAAGGGGGACTAGAACGCGCTGAGCAGTTCTTC. Its translation: CASKGGLERAEQFF.

The chain employs TRBV19 and TRBJ2-7; TRBD1 agrees at 10 bases. The V segment lost 6 bases and the J segment 6 bases; nucleotides outside the gene matches: 5. Germline V CDR1 and CDR2: LNHDA, SQIVND (reference sequence). This CDR3 is 13 amino acids long. CDR3 in DNA: TGTGCCAGTAGCTCGACAGGGGGCATCGAGCAGTACTTC. This translates into CASSSTGGIEQYF.

The chain is built from TRBV6-5 and TRBJ2-6; weak D call: TRBD2 (7 bases). Germline V lookup: CDR1 MNHEY, CDR2 SVGAGI. V shed 8 bases and J shed 4 bases, with 15 bases lying between them. There are 15 residues in the CDR3. Here the CDR3 reads CASGRGSSGANVLTF. DNA for the CDR3: TGTGCCAGCGGGAGGGGGTCTTCCGGGGCCAACGTCCTGACTTTC.

The J gene is TRBJ2-7, the V gene TRBV19; 8 bases map to TRBD1. V was pared by 5 bases and J by 3 bases, with 3 bases of the junction left unmatched. The CDR3 spans 13 residues. Germline assignment: CDR1 LNHDA and CDR2 SQIVND (reference sequence). For the CDR3, the DNA is TGTGCCAGTAGTCCCGGGACAGGCTACGAGCAGTACTTC. Translated: CASSPGTGYEQYF.

The gene calls are TRBV6-5 and TRBJ2-7; 7 nucleotides agree with TRBD1. CDR1 and CDR2 (germline): MNHEY, SVGAGI. Losses at the gene ends were 6 bases for V and 5 bases for J; bases not matched to a gene: 7. The CDR3 consists of 13 residues. DNA for the CDR3: TGTGCCAGCAGCGCTAACAGGGGAAACGAGCAGTACTTC. This encodes CASSANRGNEQYF.

The chain links TRBV29-1 to TRBJ2-1, with TRBD1 identical over 9 bases. CDR1 and CDR2 (germline): SQVTM, ANQGSEA. The CDR3 contains 15 residues. V dropped 6 bases and J dropped 6; count of bases not matched to a gene: 12. The CDR3 DNA reads TGCAGCGTCGAACCCCGGGACAGGGTTGGCAATGAGCAGTTCTTC. It specifies CSVEPRDRVGNEQFF.

This clone is large (0.1 to 1%) in the sample. The chain is built from TRBV6-1 and TRBJ1-1; 8 bases line up with TRBD1. Germline values: CDR1 MNHNS, CDR2 SASEGT. The CDR3 sequence is 14 residues long. V was pared by 3 bases and J by 8 bases, with 8 bases of the junction left unmatched. The CDR3 bases are TGTGCCAGCAGTGATAACCATGACAGGGGCGAAGCTTTCTTT. Residues: CASSDNHDRGEAFF.

This clone was seen more than once but under ten times. The V and J genes are TRBV25-1 and TRBJ1-1; no clear D. Per the germline V gene, CDR1 is MGHDK and CDR2 is SYGVNS. The CDR3 totals 14 residues. Trimming left V 3 bases short and J 1 base short, with 9 bases between. CDR3 coding DNA: TGTGCCAGCAGTGAGATGGGGAGGAACACTGAAGCTTTCTTT. As protein: CASSEMGRNTEAFF.

The table lists this clone with a count of one. The chain links TRBV7-6 to TRBJ1-5; no clear D gene. The CDR3 sequence is 14 residues long. Germline V lookup: CDR1 SGHVS, CDR2 FNYEAQ. Trimming shortened V by 2 bases and J by 5 bases, and 10 bases separated the two germline ends. DNA of the CDR3: TGTGCCAGCAGCTTATCCGGGATCGATCAGCCCCAGCATTTT. It encodes CASSLSGIDQPQHF.

The V gene is TRBV27, the J gene TRBJ1-5; unclear D gene. The CDR3 length is 14 residues. The V end was cut by 2 bases, the J end by 0 bases, with 5 bases between. Germline V gene data show CDR1 as MNHEY and CDR2 as SMNVEV (reference sequence). This CDR3 reads CASSLGSSNQPQHF. In DNA form, the CDR3 reads TGTGCCAGCAGTTTAGGTAGTAGCAATCAGCCCCAGCATTTT.

This clone showed up just once. The V call is TRBV7-7, the J call TRBJ1-1, with 10 bases lining up with TRBD1. After removal of 5 bases from V and 5 bases from J, the junction contained 11 bases not matched to a gene. The CDR3 totals 16 residues. Germline CDR1 SSHAT, CDR2 FNYEAQ (reference sequence). CDR3 nucleotides: TGTGCCAGCAGCGCTGGGACAGGGGTAGGATGGACTGAAGCTTTCTTT. Protein sequence: CASSAGTGVGWTEAFF.

V usage is TRBV15 and J usage is TRBJ1-6; D is uncertain. The CDR3 is 17 amino acids. Deletions cut 3 bases from V and 7 bases from J, with 19 bases between. CDR1 is LNHNV, CDR2 YYDKDF, per germline (reference sequence). CDR3 residues: CATSRSPLPGTNSPLHF. CDR3 nucleotide sequence: TGTGCCACCAGCAGGTCACCCCTCCCAGGAACCAATTCACCCCTCCACTTT.

Of note for this clone: Other DNA variants within this sample encode the same CDR3. The chain combines TRBV25-1 with TRBJ1-2; 7 bases are a match to TRBD1. V lost 3 bases and J lost 6; bases outside the gene matches: 10. This CDR3 is 15 amino acids long. Germline CDR1 is MGHDK and CDR2 is SYGVNS. The CDR3 DNA reads TGTGCCAGCAGTGAGCGCCGACAGGGATTCAATGGCTACACCTTC. This codes for CASSERRQGFNGYTF.